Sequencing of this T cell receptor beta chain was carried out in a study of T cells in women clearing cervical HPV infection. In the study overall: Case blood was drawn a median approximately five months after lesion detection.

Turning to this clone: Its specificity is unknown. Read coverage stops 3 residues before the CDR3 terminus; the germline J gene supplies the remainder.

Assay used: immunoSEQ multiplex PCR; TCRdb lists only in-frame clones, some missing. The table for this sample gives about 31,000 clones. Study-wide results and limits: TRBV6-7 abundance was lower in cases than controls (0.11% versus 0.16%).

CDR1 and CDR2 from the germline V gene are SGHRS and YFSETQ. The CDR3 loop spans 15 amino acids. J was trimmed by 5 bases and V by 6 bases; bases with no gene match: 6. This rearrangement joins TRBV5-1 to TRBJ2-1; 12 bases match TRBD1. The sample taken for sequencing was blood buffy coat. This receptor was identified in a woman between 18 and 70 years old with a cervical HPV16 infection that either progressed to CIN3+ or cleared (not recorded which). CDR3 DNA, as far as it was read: TGCGCCAGCAAAGAGGGACAGGGGGCACACAATGAG. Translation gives CASKEGQGAHNE. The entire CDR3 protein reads CASKEGQGAHNEQFF.